A single sample is the source of the 27 T cell receptor beta chains below, sequenced in a study of T cell repertoires in cytomegalovirus infection. Their cognate antigens are unknown. One entry per CDR3 protein results from TCRdb running MiXCR on the reads. The repertoire holds about 570,000 distinct CDR3 sequences, 40% seen once, with 48% in the top ten. The sequencing here drew on cultured PBMCs, taken from culture after CMV antigen stimulation. All receptors derive from a human donor in good health (CMV status not recorded). Some clones in this sample may be carry-over from other donors' samples.

This clonotype came up once. The rearrangement uses TRBV12-3 or TRBV12-4 and TRBJ2-7; D is unresolved. CDR3 length equals 12 residues. Trimming removed 2 bases at V and 3 bases at J, with 5 bases between. CDR3 sequence: CASSLRFYEQYF. The CDR3 nucleotides read TGTGCCAGCAGTTTAAGGTTCTACGAGCAGTACTTC.

Ten or more counts support this clonotype. The chain is built from TRBV7-2 and TRBJ1-2; D is unresolved. The CDR3 runs 13 residues. Germline assignment: CDR1 SGHTA and CDR2 FQGNSA. V lost 5 bases and J lost 2, with 9 bases in between. CDR3 loop: CASSPPGNYGYTF. In nucleotides, the CDR3 is TGTGCCAGCAGCCCACCCGGGAACTATGGCTACACCTTC.

This clonotype turned up a few times. This chain joins TRBV5-1 and TRBJ2-7, with a tentative D call TRBD1 (6 bases). V was shortened by 2 bases and J by 0 bases, with 12 bases between the two germline ends. Germline V CDR1 and CDR2: SGHRS, YFSETQ. CDR3 length: 15 amino acids. CDR3 amino acids: CASSFRTASSYEQYF. The CDR3 DNA is TGCGCCAGCAGCTTCCGGACAGCTAGCTCCTACGAGCAGTACTTC.

The chain combines TRBV6-2 or TRBV6-3 with TRBJ1-2, with D uncertain. This CDR3 spans 14 amino acids. V was shortened by 0 bases and J by 4 bases, with 9 bases between the two germline ends. Germline lookup yields CDR1 MNHEY and CDR2 SVGEGT. The CDR3 sequence: CASSYSRSTYGYTF. CDR3 sequence (DNA): TGTGCCAGCAGTTACTCCAGGAGCACCTATGGCTACACCTTC.

This clonotype was recorded a few times. This chain joins TRBV10-3 and TRBJ2-7; 7 bases map to TRBD2. The CDR3 covers 14 residues. After removal of 5 bases from V and 5 bases from J, the junction contained 9 bases not matched to a gene. From germline, CDR1 is ENHRY and CDR2 SYGVKD. The CDR3 DNA reads TGTGCCATCAGTCAAACCCGGGGAGGGAACGAGCAGTACTTC. Translation gives CAISQTRGGNEQYF.

Comment on this clonotype: This could be a read error, since a much larger clone is one nucleotide away. V usage is TRBV6-2 or TRBV6-3 and J usage is TRBJ2-6; D gene unclear. The CDR3 consists of 14 residues. The V and J ends lost 4 bases and 0 bases respectively, with 4 bases between them. The germline V gene encodes CDR1 MNHEY and CDR2 SVGEGT. CDR3 residues: CASSSSSGANVLTF. The CDR3 coding sequence is TGTGCCAGCAGTTCCAGCTCTGGGGCCAACGTCCTGACTTTC.

This clonotype was observed a few times. This chain uses TRBV7-8 with TRBJ2-7; weak D call: TRBD2 (5 bases). This CDR3 has 12 residues. Trimming took 4 bases from V and 3 from J, leaving 7 bases between them. CDR1 SGHVS and CDR2 FQNEAQ come from the germline V gene. CDR3 nucleotide sequence: TGTGCCAGCAGCTCACGGGACTACGAGCAGTACTTC. Its protein is CASSSRDYEQYF.

This clonotype came up a few times. This chain links TRBV7-2 with TRBJ2-7, with 9 bases aligning to TRBD2. The CDR3 length is 15 residues. The V gene's germline CDR1 is SGHTA and CDR2 FQGNSA. V gave up 1 base and J gave up 3 bases; unmatched junction bases: 4. The CDR3 DNA sequence: TGTGCCAGCAGCTTAGGTAGCGGGAGCATCTACGAGCAGTACTTC. This codes for CASSLGSGSIYEQYF.

V is TRBV6-2 or TRBV6-3 and J is TRBJ2-1; the D call may be TRBD1 or TRBD2 (5 bases each). V shed 10 bases and J shed 0 bases, with 13 bases lying between them. CDR1 MNHEY and CDR2 SVGEGT come from the germline V gene. CDR3 length: 14 amino acids. CDR3: CATTGTSSYNEQFF. The CDR3 DNA is TGTGCCACCACTGGGACGAGCTCCTACAATGAGCAGTTCTTC.

The rearrangement links TRBV7-2 to TRBJ2-5, with 7 bases matching TRBD1. This CDR3 is 14 amino acids long. The germline V gene has CDR1 SGHTA and CDR2 FQGNSA. V gave up 5 bases and J gave up 1 base; unmatched junction bases: 4. The CDR3 spells CASSQQGIQETQYF. DNA for the CDR3: TGTGCCAGCAGCCAACAGGGGATCCAAGAGACCCAGTACTTC.

Points on this clonotype: Compared with germline, one end of the junction differs, possibly owing to a read error. In DNA, the CDR3 is TGTGCCAGCAGGTTATCCTGGAGGGATCGTGCCTATAATTCACCCCTCCACTTT. This sequence encodes CASRLSWRDRAYNSPLHF. The rearrangement uses TRBV27 and TRBJ1-6; D call uncertain. The CDR3 sequence is 18 residues long. Germline V gene sequence: CDR1 MNHEY, CDR2 SMNVEV (reference sequence).

For the CDR3, the DNA is TGTGCCAGCAGTGTTGAAACAACTAATGAAAAACTGTTTTTT. As protein: CASSVETTNEKLFF. V is TRBV2 and J is TRBJ1-4; D uncertain. Trimming took off 4 bases at V and 0 bases at J, with 6 bases between the two ends. This CDR3 is 14 amino acids long. CDR1 and CDR2 (germline): SNHLY, FYNNEI.

The chain links TRBV6-2 or TRBV6-3 to TRBJ1-1, with 7 bases fitting TRBD1. CDR1 is MNHEY, CDR2 SVGEGT, per germline. The CDR3 extends over 13 amino acids. The ends lost 5 bases at V and 7 bases at J; junction bases unmatched: 7. The CDR3 nucleotides read TGTGCCAGCAGTAAAGACAGGGCCCTTGAAGCTTTCTTT. Translated: CASSKDRALEAFF.

The genes are TRBV7-4 and TRBJ2-3; D uncertain. The germline gives CDR1 SGHVT, CDR2 SQSDAQ. V lost 8 bases, J lost 2 bases, and 20 bases lay in between. The length of the CDR3 is 16 residues. The CDR3 reads CASGPKKPTNTDTQYF. The CDR3 DNA reads as TGTGCCAGCGGGCCAAAAAAGCCCACAAACACAGATACGCAGTATTTT.

V gene TRBV18 combines with J gene TRBJ2-3; 7 nucleotides line up with TRBD2. This CDR3 spans 15 amino acids. Looked up from germline, CDR1 is KGHSH and CDR2 is LQKENI. Trimming took 6 bases from V and 1 from J; bases not matched to a gene: 7. CDR3 region: CASSRSAGGTDTQYF. The CDR3, as DNA: TGTGCCAGCTCTCGATCCGCGGGAGGCACAGATACGCAGTATTTT.

The gene calls are TRBV4-1 and TRBJ2-7, with D perhaps matching TRBD1 (5 bases). V was shortened by 1 base and J by 3 bases, with 7 bases between the two germline ends. Germline V gene data show CDR1 as MGHRA and CDR2 as YSYEKL. This CDR3 is built from 13 residues. The CDR3 DNA reads TGCGCCAGCAGCCAAGGCGACAGCTACGAGCAGTACTTC. This codes for CASSQGDSYEQYF.

There are many counts of this clonotype. The chain uses TRBV12-3 or TRBV12-4 and TRBJ1-5, with a tentative D call TRBD1 (6 bases). The CDR3 has 17 residues. Trimming shortened V by 6 bases and J by 2 bases, and 20 bases separated the two germline ends. Here the CDR3 reads CASSDRERGGGNQPQHF. DNA for the CDR3: TGTGCCAGCAGCGACCGGGAACGAGGGGGGGGCAATCAGCCCCAGCATTTT.

The chain links TRBV12-3 or TRBV12-4 to TRBJ2-2; unclear D gene. This CDR3 comprises 11 residues. With 1 base removed from V and 11 bases from J, the gap between germline ends came to 5 bases. The CDR3 reads CASSLGVELFF. CDR3 coding DNA: TGTGCCAGCAGTTTAGGAGTAGAGCTGTTTTTT.

The chain links TRBV28 to TRBJ2-7, with D possibly being TRBD1 or TRBD2 (5 bases each). The length of the CDR3 is 15 residues. The V and J ends lost 2 bases and 6 bases respectively, with 17 bases between them. CDR1 MDHEN and CDR2 SYDVKM come from the germline V gene. The CDR3 spells CASSLRGRRGVEQYF. CDR3 in DNA: TGTGCCAGCAGTTTAAGGGGACGCCGCGGAGTCGAGCAGTACTTC.

The chain is built from TRBV7-2 and TRBJ2-2, with a weak D call TRBD2 (5 bases). Per germline, CDR1 SGHTA and CDR2 FQGNSA. Trimming left V 5 bases short and J 4 bases short, with 11 bases between. This CDR3 region has 14 residues. The CDR3 loop is CASSPQTITGELFF. The CDR3, as DNA: TGTGCCAGCAGCCCACAGACTATCACCGGGGAGCTGTTTTTT.

This clonotype was observed at least ten times. The chain recombines TRBV6-2 or TRBV6-3 with TRBJ2-7; 7 bases fit TRBD1. This CDR3 has 16 amino acids. Germline V gene sequence: CDR1 MNHEY, CDR2 SVGEGT. J lost 3 bases, V lost 0 bases, and 8 bases had no gene match. The CDR3 sequence is CASSYSHRGPFYEQYF. DNA of the CDR3: TGTGCCAGCAGTTACTCCCACAGGGGACCCTTCTACGAGCAGTACTTC.

As to this clonotype: A read error may account for a junction end that differs from germline. V usage is TRBV6-4 and J usage is TRBJ2-1, with D possibly called TRBD1 or TRBD2 (6 bases each). There are 16 residues in the CDR3. Germline V gene lookup returns CDR1 MRHNA and CDR2 SNTAGT. The CDR3 is CASSDSVGGGYNEQFF. In DNA form, the CDR3 reads TGTGCCAGCAGCGACTCGGTGGGGGGCGGCTACAATGAGCAGTTCTTC.

This clonotype was found a few times. V is TRBV12-3 or TRBV12-4 and J is TRBJ2-5, with a tentative D call TRBD2 (7 bases). Trimming stripped 8 bases from V and 9 bases from J, with 16 bases between. This CDR3 region has 12 residues. The CDR3 is CASGEGETPQYF. The CDR3 DNA follows: TGTGCCAGCGGGGAGGGGGAAACGCCCCAGTACTTC.

V usage is TRBV7-2 and J usage is TRBJ2-3, with a tentative D call TRBD1 (6 bases). CDR3 size: 13 residues. Trimming removed 5 bases at V and 4 bases at J, with 10 bases between. Germline V gene lookup returns CDR1 SGHTA and CDR2 FQGNSA. The CDR3 DNA follows: TGTGCCAGCAGCCAGGGGAGCGCAGATACGCAGTATTTT. Translating it yields CASSQGSADTQYF.

This clonotype was counted only a few times. This rearrangement joins TRBV5-6 to TRBJ1-5; D is undetermined. Germline CDR1 and CDR2: SGHDT and YYEEEE. The CDR3 runs to 14 residues. Trimming left V 0 bases short and J 7 bases short, with 11 bases between. CDR3 in DNA: TGTGCCAGCAGCTTGGGACCGGGTTCCCAGCCCCAGCATTTT. Protein product: CASSLGPGSQPQHF.

This clonotype was detected a few times. The gene calls are TRBV7-2 and TRBJ2-1, with 9 bases that match TRBD2. V shed 4 bases, J shed 5 bases, and the junction held 12 bases outside the gene matches. The CDR3 runs 17 residues. CDR1 and CDR2 from the germline V gene are SGHTA and FQGNSA. CDR3 sequence reads: CASSSLWKLAGDNEQFF. The DNA of the CDR3 is TGTGCCAGCAGCTCTTTATGGAAACTAGCGGGTGACAATGAGCAGTTCTTC.

This clonotype was recorded a few times. The CDR3 sequence is CASSLYRGGETQYF. DNA for the CDR3: TGTGCCAGCAGCTTATACCGGGGTGGAGAGACCCAGTACTTC. The chain carries TRBV7-9 and TRBJ2-5; tentatively, D is TRBD2 (5 bases). Between the trimmed V and J ends, which lost 2 bases and 4 bases, there was a span of 11 bases. The CDR3 spans 14 residues. Germline V gives CDR1 SEHNR, CDR2 FQNEAQ (reference sequence).